This TCR beta chain comes out of a study of blood T cells in healthy people across ages. CDR3 size: 16 residues. With V trimmed by 0 bases and J by 3 bases, 3 bases remained unmatched. Germline V lookup: CDR1 LGHDT, CDR2 YNNKEL (reference sequence). A second PCR of 7 to 11 cycles used a sample-barcoded 5' primer and a J-beta primer mix. A single record per CDR3 protein comes from TCRdb applying MiXCR to the 5' RACE reads. Here the sample spans under 700,000 distinct CDR3 sequences, nearly 25% being singletons. This sample also belongs to another study, concerning T cells of mothers and their children.

The source is a boy aged 10-17 years in good health. Sequenced sample: blood. This sequence joins TRBV3-1 and TRBJ2-3; 10 bases line up with TRBD2. For the CDR3, the DNA is TGTGCCAGCAGCCAAGAGCCTAGCGGGAGAACAGATACGCAGTATTTT. Its translation is CASSQEPSGRTDTQYF.